A selection of T cell receptor beta chains follows, all from one sample in a study of cytomegalovirus exposure and HLA in healthy donors. Here immunoSEQ multiplex PCR was the method, and the copy in TCRdb shows in-frame clones only, minus some. The table has about 160,000 clones, approximately 70% seen once. The sequencing sample was made of PBMCs. These receptor sequences come from a man between 40 and 49 years old in good health and CMV-seropositive. Both conserved end residues are part of each CDR3. The D gene is left open where the match is weak. For some rows the clone size is stated as once, few or many, or as a class when expanded; others skip it.

j_gene: TRBJ2-7
abundance: NA
d_gene: TRBD1
len: 14
v_gene: TRBV18
CDR3nt: TGTGCCAGCTCATTTCGACAGGGGGCCTACGAGCAGTACTTC
CDR3aa: CASSFRQGAYEQYF

j_gene: TRBJ2-3
abundance: NA
d_gene: NA
len: 14
v_gene: TRBV11-2
CDR3nt: TGTGCCAGCAGCTTAGGGCTGGGAGCAGATACGCAGTATTTT
CDR3aa: CASSLGLGADTQYF

j_gene: TRBJ2-3
abundance: NA
d_gene: TRBD2
len: 15
v_gene: TRBV4-3
CDR3nt: TGCGCCAGCAGCCCTAGCGGGGGGAGCACAGATACGCAGTATTTT
CDR3aa: CASSPSGGSTDTQYF

j_gene: TRBJ2-7
abundance: once
d_gene: NA
len: 15
v_gene: TRBV6-6
CDR3nt: TGTGCCAGCACTTCGAGGGGAGGGGGGGACTCCGAGCAGTACTTC
CDR3aa: CASTSRGGGDSEQYF

j_gene: TRBJ2-7
abundance: NA
d_gene: NA
len: 14
v_gene: TRBV25-1
CDR3nt: TGTGCCAGCAGTCCAACGGACTTGTCCTACGAGCAGTACTTC
CDR3aa: CASSPTDLSYEQYF

j_gene: TRBJ1-4
abundance: NA
d_gene: TRBD1
len: 15
v_gene: TRBV25-1
CDR3nt: TGTGCCAGCAGTGAAAGGCAGGGGGTAGATGAAAAACTGTTTTTT
CDR3aa: CASSERQGVDEKLFF

j_gene: TRBJ1-6
abundance: NA
d_gene: NA
len: 13
v_gene: TRBV7-9
CDR3nt: TGTGCCAGCAGCTTAGTATCGGATTCACCCCTCCACTTT
CDR3aa: CASSLVSDSPLHF

j_gene: TRBJ1-3
abundance: NA
d_gene: TRBD1
len: 15
v_gene: TRBV9
CDR3nt: TGTGCCAGCAGCCCGCGACAGGGGACCGGAAACACCATATATTTT
CDR3aa: CASSPRQGTGNTIYF

j_gene: TRBJ2-5
abundance: NA
d_gene: NA
len: 12
v_gene: TRBV2
CDR3nt: TGTGCCAGCAGTGACCAGCAAGAGACCCAGTACTTC
CDR3aa: CASSDQQETQYF

j_gene: TRBJ1-2
abundance: NA
d_gene: NA
len: 14
v_gene: TRBV16
CDR3nt: TGTGCCAGCAGCCAATCCGGGGGGGGCTATGGCTACACCTTC
CDR3aa: CASSQSGGGYGYTF

j_gene: TRBJ2-3
abundance: NA
d_gene: NA
len: 13
v_gene: TRBV9
CDR3nt: TGTGCCAGCAGCCCCCAGGAAACAGATACGCAGTATTTT
CDR3aa: CASSPQETDTQYF

j_gene: TRBJ2-5
abundance: NA
d_gene: NA
len: 12
v_gene: TRBV27
CDR3nt: TGTGCCAGCAGTACGGGGCAAGAGACCCAGTACTTC
CDR3aa: CASSTGQETQYF

j_gene: TRBJ2-1
abundance: NA
d_gene: TRBD1
len: 13
v_gene: TRBV9
CDR3nt: TGTGCCAGCAGCCTAGGACAGGCCAATGAGCAGTTCTTC
CDR3aa: CASSLGQANEQFF

j_gene: TRBJ2-1
abundance: NA
d_gene: TRBD1
len: 18
v_gene: TRBV28
CDR3nt: TGTGCCAGCAGTTTTTCCCACGACCGGGACAGGGGGCAAAATGAGCAGTTCTTC
CDR3aa: CASSFSHDRDRGQNEQFF

j_gene: TRBJ2-3
abundance: NA
d_gene: TRBD1
len: 16
v_gene: TRBV5-6
CDR3nt: TGTGCCAGCAGCTTGGGGACCGGGACAGTAACAGATACGCAGTATTTT
CDR3aa: CASSLGTGTVTDTQYF

j_gene: TRBJ1-1
abundance: NA
d_gene: NA
len: 14
v_gene: TRBV9
CDR3nt: TGTGCCAGCAGCGTAGTTGGGAGAGGCACTGAAGCTTTCTTT
CDR3aa: CASSVVGRGTEAFF

j_gene: TRBJ2-7
abundance: few
d_gene: TRBD2
len: 16
v_gene: TRBV28
CDR3nt: TGTGCCAGCACCTCACCGGGGGGAGGTCACTCCTACGAGCAGTACTTC
CDR3aa: CASTSPGGGHSYEQYF

j_gene: TRBJ2-3
abundance: NA
d_gene: NA
len: 15
v_gene: TRBV6-5
CDR3nt: TGTGCCAGCAGTTACATGGGGGGGCGTACAGATACGCAGTATTTT
CDR3aa: CASSYMGGRTDTQYF

j_gene: TRBJ2-1
abundance: NA
d_gene: TRBD1
len: 13
v_gene: TRBV6-5
CDR3nt: TGTGCCAGCAGTTACGAACAGGGGGGTGAGCAGTTCTTC
CDR3aa: CASSYEQGGEQFF

j_gene: TRBJ1-6
abundance: NA
d_gene: NA
len: 16
v_gene: TRBV6-5
CDR3nt: TGTGCCAGCAGTTACAGTCAGTACTCCTATAATTCACCCCTCCACTTT
CDR3aa: CASSYSQYSYNSPLHF

j_gene: TRBJ2-7
abundance: NA
d_gene: TRBD1
len: 16
v_gene: TRBV9
CDR3nt: TGTGCCAGCAGCGTAGAGCTGGCAGGGGGCTGGTACGAGCAGTACTTC
CDR3aa: CASSVELAGGWYEQYF

j_gene: TRBJ1-2
abundance: NA
d_gene: TRBD1
len: 16
v_gene: TRBV5-6
CDR3nt: TGTGCCAGCAGCGACGGGACAGGCGCAATTAACTATGGCTACACCTTC
CDR3aa: CASSDGTGAINYGYTF

j_gene: TRBJ2-1
abundance: NA
d_gene: NA
len: 11
v_gene: TRBV6-5
CDR3nt: TGTGCCAGCACCTCGGCGGGTGAGCAGTTCTTC
CDR3aa: CASTSAGEQFF

j_gene: TRBJ2-1
abundance: NA
d_gene: TRBD2
len: 13
v_gene: TRBV11-3
CDR3nt: TGTGCCAGCAGCTTACTAGAGGGAGGGGAGCAGTTCTTC
CDR3aa: CASSLLEGGEQFF

j_gene: TRBJ1-6
abundance: NA
d_gene: TRBD1
len: 14
v_gene: TRBV11-1
CDR3nt: TGTGCCAGCAGCCGGACAGGGAATAATTCACCCCTCCACTTT
CDR3aa: CASSRTGNNSPLHF

j_gene: TRBJ2-4
abundance: NA
d_gene: TRBD1
len: 15
v_gene: TRBV5-4
CDR3nt: TGTGCCAGCAGCATCCCGGGCCTCCAGGGGGACATTCAGTACTTC
CDR3aa: CASSIPGLQGDIQYF

j_gene: TRBJ2-5
abundance: few
d_gene: NA
len: 13
v_gene: TRBV27
CDR3nt: TGTGCCAGCAGTTTGAGCGGTCAAGAGACCCAGTACTTC
CDR3aa: CASSLSGQETQYF

j_gene: TRBJ1-5
abundance: NA
d_gene: NA
len: 18
v_gene: TRBV4-3
CDR3nt: TGCGCCAGCAGCCAAGAGGGCGGGAGGAAGGGCGCCGGTCAGCCCCAGCATTTT
CDR3aa: CASSQEGGRKGAGQPQHF

j_gene: TRBJ1-4
abundance: NA
d_gene: NA
len: 16
v_gene: TRBV5-1
CDR3nt: TGCGCCAGCAGCTTGGATATTGGAGGGGGAGGGGAAAAACTGTTTTTT
CDR3aa: CASSLDIGGGGEKLFF

j_gene: TRBJ2-2
abundance: NA
d_gene: TRBD1
len: 15
v_gene: TRBV5-1
CDR3nt: TGCGCCAGCAGCTGGACAGGGGGCTTGACCGGGGAGCTGTTTTTT
CDR3aa: CASSWTGGLTGELFF

j_gene: TRBJ2-3
abundance: NA
d_gene: TRBD2
len: 15
v_gene: TRBV7-3
CDR3nt: TGTGCCAGCAGCCCGACGGGCTCGGCGGGGGGGGCGCAGTATTTT
CDR3aa: CASSPTGSAGGAQYF

j_gene: TRBJ1-2
abundance: NA
d_gene: TRBD1
len: 13
v_gene: TRBV2
CDR3nt: TGTGCCAGCAGGGGGGACAGAGCAAATGGCTACACCTTC
CDR3aa: CASRGDRANGYTF

j_gene: TRBJ1-5
abundance: NA
d_gene: NA
len: 14
v_gene: TRBV10-3
CDR3nt: TGTGCCATCAGTGAGTCCTGGGAGGATCAGCCCCAGCATTTT
CDR3aa: CAISESWEDQPQHF

j_gene: TRBJ2-2
abundance: NA
d_gene: TRBD2
len: 16
v_gene: TRBV4-1
CDR3nt: TGCGCCAGCAGCCAAGGAGTACTAGGGAGGGCCGGGGAGCTGTTTTTT
CDR3aa: CASSQGVLGRAGELFF

j_gene: TRBJ1-6
abundance: NA
d_gene: NA
len: 14
v_gene: TRBV9
CDR3nt: TGTGCCAGCAGCGTAGGGGGACAAAATTCACCCCTCCACTTT
CDR3aa: CASSVGGQNSPLHF

j_gene: TRBJ2-1
abundance: NA
d_gene: TRBD2
len: 16
v_gene: TRBV11-2
CDR3nt: TGTGCCAGCAGCCCGTACCTGGGGGGGACCTACAATGAGCAGTTCTTC
CDR3aa: CASSPYLGGTYNEQFF

j_gene: TRBJ1-6
abundance: NA
d_gene: NA
len: 16
v_gene: TRBV18
CDR3nt: TGTGCCAGCTCATTCCGGCGGGGGCCTGGTAATTCACCCCTCCACTTT
CDR3aa: CASSFRRGPGNSPLHF

j_gene: TRBJ2-3
abundance: NA
d_gene: TRBD2
len: 16
v_gene: TRBV7-9
CDR3nt: TGTGCCAGCAGTTTCCCCTCTAGCGGTCGGGGAGATACGCAGTATTTT
CDR3aa: CASSFPSSGRGDTQYF

j_gene: TRBJ1-1
abundance: NA
d_gene: NA
len: 14
v_gene: TRBV7-3
CDR3nt: TGTGCCAGCAGCTTAACCCCCGGGGGGCCTGAAGCTTTCTTT
CDR3aa: CASSLTPGGPEAFF

j_gene: TRBJ1-1
abundance: NA
d_gene: NA
len: 15
v_gene: TRBV15
CDR3nt: TGTGCCACCAGCCCGAAGTGGGCCATGAACACTGAAGCTTTCTTT
CDR3aa: CATSPKWAMNTEAFF

j_gene: TRBJ1-4
abundance: few
d_gene: NA
len: 14
v_gene: TRBV9
CDR3nt: TGTGCCAGCAGCGTACCAGGGTTGGGAGAAAAACTGTTTTTT
CDR3aa: CASSVPGLGEKLFF

j_gene: TRBJ1-2
abundance: NA
d_gene: TRBD1
len: 16
v_gene: TRBV2
CDR3nt: TGTGCCAGCAGTGCCTACCGACAGGGTAGTACTATGGAGTTCACCTTC
CDR3aa: CASSAYRQGSTMEFTF

j_gene: TRBJ2-2
abundance: NA
d_gene: TRBD1
len: 16
v_gene: TRBV29-1
CDR3nt: TGCAGCGTACGACTGACAGGGCAGGGCGGCACCGGGGAGCTGTTTTTT
CDR3aa: CSVRLTGQGGTGELFF

j_gene: TRBJ2-7
abundance: NA
d_gene: NA
len: 17
v_gene: TRBV11-2
CDR3nt: TGTGCCAGCAGCTTAGATGCCTCAGGGGCCTATGGCTACGAGCAGTACTTC
CDR3aa: CASSLDASGAYGYEQYF

j_gene: TRBJ2-7
abundance: few
d_gene: NA
len: 14
v_gene: TRBV28
CDR3nt: TGTGCCAGCAGTTTATATGACAGATCCTACGAGCAGTACTTC
CDR3aa: CASSLYDRSYEQYF